This T cell receptor (beta chain) derives from a study of T cells in Graves' hyperthyroidism and ophthalmopathy. General study findings and limits: A 13 V-J model separated ophthalmopathy from stable hyperthyroidism.

Lactation, pregnancy, other autoimmune disease or uncontrolled infection led to exclusion of patients. Diagnosis relied on clinical symptoms, serum thyroxine and TRAb, thyroid ultrasound and orbital computed tomography. The investigators amplified TCR beta CDR3 regions from RNA transcripts. The HTBI set primed first-round TCR CDR3 RT-PCR. TCRdb independently ran MiXCR on the multiplex PCR reads; one entry per CDR3 protein. The sample records 650,000 to 800,000 distinct CDR3 sequences, about 45% being singletons. This clonotype showed up just a few times. The target antigen is unknown. The clonotype originates from an adult man with Graves' disease, either hyperthyroidism or ophthalmopathy (not recorded which). Sequenced sample: peripheral blood or thyroid tissue (not recorded which).

CDR3 nucleotide sequence: TGTGCCAGCAGCATATACTTCGGGGACAGAAACTACGAGCAGTACTTC. Protein product: CASSIYFGDRNYEQYF. This sequence joins TRBV7-9 and TRBJ2-7; 7 nucleotides line up with TRBD1. The V segment lost 5 bases and the J segment 3 bases; nucleotides outside the gene matches: 13. Germline V gives CDR1 SEHNR, CDR2 FQNEAQ (reference sequence). CDR3 length equals 16 residues. Together with reference TRBV7-9 and TRBJ2-7, the CDR3 gives the full variable domain: DTGVSQNPRHKITKRGQNVTFRCDPISEHNRLYWYRQTLGQGPEFLTYFQNEAQLEKSRLLSDRFSAERPKGSFSTLEIQRTEQGDSAMYLCASSIYFGDRNYEQYFGPGTRLTVT.